Shown below are 18 T cell receptor beta chains from a single sample sequenced in a study of T cell clonality in common variable immunodeficiency. Study-wide results and limits: In common variable immunodeficiency, TCR beta chains reportedly carried fewer deletions and N-nucleotide insertions.

The antigens for these receptors are not known. TCRdb's table, derived via immunoSEQ multiplex PCR, lists solely in-frame clones and lacks some. This sample comprises 30,000 to 40,000 clones, none seen once only. The sequenced sample was peripheral blood mononuclear cells. All receptors come from a human donor with common variable immunodeficiency.

This clone was seen more than once but under ten times. The read finishes 3 residues shy of the CDR3 end, and the germline J gene is used to complete it. The chain carries TRBV7-4 and TRBJ1-1; 8 bases map to TRBD1. This CDR3 is built from 14 residues. Looked up from germline, CDR1 is SGHVT and CDR2 is SQSDAQ. This CDR3 reads CATILFRGRMGAFF. Partial CDR3 DNA: TGTGCCACTATACTTTTCAGGGGGCGAATGGGT. The full variable domain, completed using reference TRBV7-4 and TRBJ1-1, is GAGVSQSPRYKVAKRGRDVALRCDSISGHVTLYWYRQTLGQGSEVLTYSQSDAQRDKSGRPSGRFSAERPERSVSTLKIQRTEQGDSAVYLCATILFRGRMGAFFGQGTRLTVV.

This clone was found many times. The read comes to an end 3 residues before the CDR3 does, leaving the germline J gene to fill in the end. The V gene is TRBV5-5, the J gene TRBJ2-7, with D perhaps TRBD2 (7 bases). CDR3 length equals 15 residues. The germline CDR1 and CDR2 sequences are SGHKS and YYEKEE (reference sequence). With 0 bases removed from V and 6 bases from J, the gap between germline ends came to 16 bases. The covered CDR3 bases are TGTGCCAGCAGCTTGGGGCTTTACAGGGAGGGCGAG. Residues: CASSLGLYREGE. The full CDR3 protein is CASSLGLYREGEQYF.

This clone occurred many times. The sequenced fragment ends 3 residues before the CDR3 boundary, so the rest is inferred from the germline J gene. The chain carries TRBV2 and TRBJ2-5; TRBD1 agrees at 7 bases. Germline CDR1 is SNHLY and CDR2 is FYNNEI. The V segment lost 6 bases and the J segment 1 base; nucleotides outside the gene matches: 5. This CDR3 has 14 residues. The CDR3 DNA, read in part, is TGTGCCAGCAGGGGGGACAGTCTCCAAGAGACC. Its protein product is CASRGDSLQET. The CDR3 as a whole reads CASRGDSLQETQYF.

A note on this clone: The read halts 3 residues ahead of the CDR3 end, with the missing end drawn from the germline J gene. The chain has TRBV7-2 and TRBJ2-4, with D perhaps matching TRBD1 (5 bases). Germline V gene data show CDR1 as SGHTA and CDR2 as FQGNSA. The CDR3 length is 13 residues. V lost 8 bases and J lost 0, with 8 bases in between. The sequenced CDR3 bases are TGTGCCAGCGGGGCGCTAGCCAAAAACATT. This encodes CASGALAKNI. The full CDR3 is CASGALAKNIQYF. The full variable domain, its missing parts supplied by reference TRBV7-2 and TRBJ2-4, is GAGVSQSPSNKVTEKGKDVELRCDPISGHTALYWYRQSLGQGLEFLIYFQGNSAPDKSGLPSDRFSAERTGGSVSTLTIQRTQQEDSAVYLCASGALAKNIQYFGAGTRLSVL.

The sample holds a few counts of this clone. The read comes to an end 3 residues before the CDR3 does, leaving the germline J gene to fill in the end. The gene calls are TRBV5-5 and TRBJ1-2; TRBD1 is a possible D gene (5 bases). Germline CDR1 is SGHKS and CDR2 is YYEKEE (reference sequence). The CDR3 length is 14 residues. With 7 bases removed from V and 1 base from J, the gap between germline ends came to 14 bases. The CDR3 is CASRARGNNYGYTF. The CDR3 bases that were read are TGTGCCAGCCGAGCGCGGGGGAATAACTATGGC.

This clone has ten or more counts. The read terminates 3 residues before the CDR3 end, so the remaining end is supplied by the germline J gene. This chain connects TRBV5-1 to TRBJ2-2; D is possibly TRBD1 (6 bases). The germline gives CDR1 SGHRS, CDR2 YFSETQ. The CDR3 extends over 15 amino acids. Trimming removed 0 bases at V and 7 bases at J, with 13 bases between. CDR3 DNA (partial): TGCGCCAGCAGCTTGGATGGGGGCGAAAACGGGGAG. This translates into CASSLDGGENGE. The CDR3 in full is CASSLDGGENGELFF.

About this clone: The sequenced fragment ends 3 residues before the CDR3 boundary, so the rest is inferred from the germline J gene. V is TRBV30 and J is TRBJ1-3, with a possible D match to TRBD1 (5 bases). The CDR3 runs 15 residues. Trimming pared 0 bases from V and 3 bases from J, leaving 12 bases between. From germline, CDR1 is GTSNPN and CDR2 SVGIG (reference sequence). CDR3: CAWSVRGGNGNTIYF. The sequenced part of the CDR3 DNA is TGTGCCTGGAGTGTACGGGGGGGTAATGGAAACACC.

In its sample, this clone was seen many times. From the germline J gene comes the end of the CDR3, since the read stops 3 residues before it. V is TRBV7-8 and J is TRBJ1-6; D uncertain. CDR1 is SGHVS and CDR2 is FQNEAQ in the germline V gene. Between the trimmed V and J ends, which lost 1 base and 8 bases, there was a span of 12 bases. CDR3 length: 15 residues. CDR3 bases read: TGTGCCAGCAGCTTAGAGTCCATCCGGGATTCACCC. Translation: CASSLESIRDSP. The CDR3 as a whole reads CASSLESIRDSPLHF.

At least ten counts were recorded for this clone. The CDR3 extends 3 residues past the end of the read, so its final part is completed from the germline J gene. The chain employs TRBV29-1 and TRBJ2-1; 7 bases match TRBD1. The CDR3 sequence is 16 residues long. The V segment lost 2 bases and the J segment 3 bases; nucleotides outside the gene matches: 10. CDR1 and CDR2 (germline): SQVTM, ANQGSEA. The CDR3 loop is CSVETVRDSFYNEQFF. The DNA read from the CDR3 is TGCAGCGTTGAAACCGTCCGGGACAGCTTCTACAATGAG.

This clone was observed at least ten times. The CDR3 end falls 3 residues outside the read, so it is completed with the germline J gene. This sequence joins TRBV7-2 and TRBJ2-3, with 8 bases fitting TRBD2. This CDR3 region has 14 residues. CDR1 SGHTA and CDR2 FQGNSA come from the germline V gene. The V and J ends lost 4 bases and 6 bases, in that order; junction bases with no gene match: 6. The CDR3 spells CASSSGLVGDTQYF. Incomplete CDR3 DNA: TGTGCCAGCAGCTCGGGACTAGTCGGCGATACG.

This clone was observed a handful of times. Read coverage stops 3 residues before the CDR3 terminus; the germline J gene supplies the remainder. V gene TRBV19 combines with J gene TRBJ2-2, with a weak D call TRBD2 (5 bases). The CDR3 is 14 amino acids. Trimming left V 3 bases short and J 5 bases short, with 10 bases between. Germline CDR1 reads LNHDA; CDR2 reads SQIVND (reference sequence). This CDR3 is CASSIQRSTGELFF. CDR3 DNA, as far as it was read: TGTGCCAGTAGTATCCAGCGGTCAACCGGGGAG.

This clone was counted only a few times. The CDR3 extends 3 residues past the end of the read, so its final part is completed from the germline J gene. The V gene is TRBV18, the J gene TRBJ2-6; no clear D. The CDR3 sequence is 15 residues long. From germline, CDR1 is KGHSH and CDR2 LQKENI. V lost 6 bases, J lost 0 bases, and 9 bases lay in between. The CDR3 DNA, read in part, is TGTGCCAGCTCGTACAGTCACTCTGGGGCCAACGTC. Encoded protein: CASSYSHSGANV. The full-length CDR3 reads as CASSYSHSGANVLTF. The whole variable domain, filled in from reference TRBV18 and TRBJ2-6, reads NAGVMQNPRHLVRRRGQEARLRCSPMKGHSHVYWYRQLPEEGLKFMVYLQKENIIDESGMPKERFSAEFPKEGPSILRIQQVVRGDSAAYFCASSYSHSGANVLTFGAGSRLTVL.

This clone has more than one count but fewer than ten. The read terminates 3 residues before the CDR3 end, so the remaining end is supplied by the germline J gene. The chain recombines TRBV6-2 or TRBV6-3 with TRBJ2-3, with no clear D. The germline V and J ends were trimmed by 6 bases and 6 bases, with 7 bases remaining between them. The germline V gene encodes CDR1 MNHEY and CDR2 SVGEGT. CDR3 length: 11 residues. The sequenced CDR3 bases are TGTGCCAGCAGGAGTAGCGATACG. Translating it yields CASRSSDT. The entire CDR3 is CASRSSDTQYF.

Comment on this clone: Read data end 3 residues before the CDR3 end; the end is taken from the germline J gene. V and J are TRBV30 and TRBJ1-6; no firm D call. This CDR3 is 17 amino acids long. Looked up from germline, CDR1 is GTSNPN and CDR2 is SVGIG (reference sequence). V lost 4 bases, J lost 7 bases, and 23 bases lay in between. The covered CDR3 bases are TGTGCCTGGAATTCCGCCTTGGCCCCAGGATTAAATTCACCC. It encodes CAWNSALAPGLNSP. The entire CDR3 sequence reads CAWNSALAPGLNSPLHF.

Ten or more counts support this clone. The read stops 3 residues short of the end of the CDR3; the missing end is completed from the germline J gene. The chain joins TRBV14 to TRBJ2-7; D uncertain. Germline V lookup: CDR1 SGHDN, CDR2 FVKESK. V was pared by 0 bases and J by 3 bases, with 3 bases between. The CDR3 runs to 12 residues. The CDR3 DNA, read in part, is TGTGCCAGCAGCCAAGATCACTACGAG. This gives the protein CASSQDHYE. The whole CDR3 protein reads CASSQDHYEQYF. The whole variable domain, remainder taken from reference TRBV14 and TRBJ2-7, is EAGVTQFPSHSVIEKGQTVTLRCDPISGHDNLYWYRRVMGKEIKFLLHFVKESKQDESGMPNNRFLAERTGGTYSTLKVQPAELEDSGVYFCASSQDHYEQYFGPGTRLTVT.

For this clone: Read sequence stops 3 residues before the CDR3 end, and the germline J gene provides the missing end. The genes are TRBV30 and TRBJ1-2; 8 nucleotides agree with TRBD1. J lost 7 bases, V lost 0 bases, and 10 bases had no gene match. This CDR3 is 15 amino acids long. Germline V gives CDR1 GTSNPN, CDR2 SVGIG (reference sequence). CDR3 sequence reads: CAWSVLQGAEGGYTF. The sequenced CDR3 bases are TGTGCCTGGAGTGTACTGCAGGGGGCTGAGGGTGGC.

This clone was recorded many times. This chain's CDR3 is CASSVSGTGAGETQYF. CDR3 DNA (partial): TGTGCCAGCAGCGTCTCCGGGACAGGGGCGGGAGAGACC. The chain joins TRBV7-3 to TRBJ2-5; 10 nucleotides align to TRBD1. The DNA ends 3 residues before the CDR3 does, and the rest of the CDR3 is filled in from the germline J gene. The germline V gene encodes CDR1 SGHTA and CDR2 FQGTGA. The CDR3 contains 16 residues. Unmatched junction bases numbered 10, after V lost 5 bases and J lost 4 bases. Based on the CDR3 plus reference TRBV7-3 and TRBJ2-5, the full variable domain is GAGVSQTPSNKVTEKGKYVELRCDPISGHTALYWYRQSLGQGPEFLIYFQGTGAADDSGLPNDRFFAVRPEGSVSTLKIQRTERGDSAVYLCASSVSGTGAGETQYFGPGTRLLVL.

This clone was detected ten times or more. The read ends 3 residues shy of where the CDR3 ends; the end is completed using the germline J gene. V is TRBV6-1 and J is TRBJ1-4; TRBD1 matches at 10 bases. This CDR3 spans 16 amino acids. CDR1 and CDR2 (germline): MNHNS, SASEGT. With V trimmed by 2 bases and J by 5 bases, 5 bases remained unmatched. Incomplete CDR3 DNA: TGTGCCAGCAGTGAAAGCAAGGGACAGGGGAATGAAAAA. It is translated as CASSESKGQGNEK. In full, the CDR3 is CASSESKGQGNEKLFF.